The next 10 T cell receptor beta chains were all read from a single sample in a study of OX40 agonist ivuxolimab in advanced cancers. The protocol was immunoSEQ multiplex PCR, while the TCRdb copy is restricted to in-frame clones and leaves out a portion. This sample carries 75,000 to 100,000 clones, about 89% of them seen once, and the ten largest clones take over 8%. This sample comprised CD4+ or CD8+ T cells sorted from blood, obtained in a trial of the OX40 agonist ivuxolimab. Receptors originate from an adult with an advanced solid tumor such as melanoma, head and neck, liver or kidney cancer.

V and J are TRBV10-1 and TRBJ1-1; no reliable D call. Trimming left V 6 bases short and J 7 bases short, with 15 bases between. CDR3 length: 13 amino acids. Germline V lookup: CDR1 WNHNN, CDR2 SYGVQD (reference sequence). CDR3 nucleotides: TGCGCCAGCAGCCCGAATGCCTGGGGTGAAGCTTTCTTT. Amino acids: CASSPNAWGEAFF.

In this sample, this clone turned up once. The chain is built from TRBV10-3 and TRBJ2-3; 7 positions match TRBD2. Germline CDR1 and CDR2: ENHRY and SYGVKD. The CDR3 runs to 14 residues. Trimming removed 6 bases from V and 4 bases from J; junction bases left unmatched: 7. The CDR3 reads CAIRPTSTADTQYF. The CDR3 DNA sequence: TGTGCCATCAGGCCGACTAGCACCGCAGATACGCAGTATTTT.

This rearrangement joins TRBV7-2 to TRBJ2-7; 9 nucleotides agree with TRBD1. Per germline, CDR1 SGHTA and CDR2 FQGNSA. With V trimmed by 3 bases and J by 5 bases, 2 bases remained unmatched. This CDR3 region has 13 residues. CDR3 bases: TGTGCCAGCAGCTTGGACAGGGGAAACGAGCAGTACTTC. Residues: CASSLDRGNEQYF.

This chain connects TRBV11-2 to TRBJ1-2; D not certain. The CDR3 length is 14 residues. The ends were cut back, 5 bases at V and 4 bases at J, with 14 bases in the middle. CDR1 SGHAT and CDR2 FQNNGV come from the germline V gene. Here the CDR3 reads CASSPYGGGYGYTF. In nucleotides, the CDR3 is TGTGCCAGCAGCCCCTACGGAGGTGGCTATGGCTACACCTTC.

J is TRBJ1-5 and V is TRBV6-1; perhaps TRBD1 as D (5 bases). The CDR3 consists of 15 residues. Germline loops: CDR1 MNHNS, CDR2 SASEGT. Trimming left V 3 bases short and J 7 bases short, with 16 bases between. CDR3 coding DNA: TGTGCCAGCAGTGAGTGGAGGTGGGGGAGGCAGCCCCAGCATTTT. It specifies CASSEWRWGRQPQHF.

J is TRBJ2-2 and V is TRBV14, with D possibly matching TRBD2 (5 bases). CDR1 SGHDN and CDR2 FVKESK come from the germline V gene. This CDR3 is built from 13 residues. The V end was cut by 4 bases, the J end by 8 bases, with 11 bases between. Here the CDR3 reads CASSPLALGELFF. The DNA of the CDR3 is TGTGCCAGCAGCCCGCTAGCTTTGGGGGAGCTGTTTTTT.

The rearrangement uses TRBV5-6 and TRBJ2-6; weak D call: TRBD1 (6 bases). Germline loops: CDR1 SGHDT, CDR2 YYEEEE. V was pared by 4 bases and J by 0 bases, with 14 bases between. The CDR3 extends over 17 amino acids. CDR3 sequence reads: CASSLGPQGSGANVLTF. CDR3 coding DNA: TGTGCCAGCAGCCTAGGCCCACAGGGCTCTGGGGCCAACGTCCTGACTTTC. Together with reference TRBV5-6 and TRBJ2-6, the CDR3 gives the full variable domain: DAGVTQSPTHLIKTRGQQVTLRCSPKSGHDTVSWYQQALGQGPQFIFQYYEEEERQRGNFPDRFSGHQFPNYSSELNVNALLLGDSALYLCASSLGPQGSGANVLTFGAGSRLTVL.

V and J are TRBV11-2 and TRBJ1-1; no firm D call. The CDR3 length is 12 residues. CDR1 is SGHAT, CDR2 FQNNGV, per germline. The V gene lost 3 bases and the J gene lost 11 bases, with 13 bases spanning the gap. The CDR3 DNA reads TGTGCCAGCAGCTTCCTAGGGTCACGGGCTTTCTTT. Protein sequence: CASSFLGSRAFF. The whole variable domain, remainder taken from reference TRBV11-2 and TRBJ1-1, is EAGVAQSPRYKIIEKRQSVAFWCNPISGHATLYWYQQILGQGPKLLIQFQNNGVVDDSQLPKDRFSAERLKGVDSTLKIQPAKLEDSAVYLCASSFLGSRAFFGQGTRLTVV.

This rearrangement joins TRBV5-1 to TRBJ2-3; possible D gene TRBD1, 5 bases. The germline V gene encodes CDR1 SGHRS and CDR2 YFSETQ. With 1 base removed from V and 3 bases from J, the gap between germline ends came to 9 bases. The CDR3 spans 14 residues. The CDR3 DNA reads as TGCGCCAGCAGCTTGTTCCAGGGTACAGATACGCAGTATTTT. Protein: CASSLFQGTDTQYF.

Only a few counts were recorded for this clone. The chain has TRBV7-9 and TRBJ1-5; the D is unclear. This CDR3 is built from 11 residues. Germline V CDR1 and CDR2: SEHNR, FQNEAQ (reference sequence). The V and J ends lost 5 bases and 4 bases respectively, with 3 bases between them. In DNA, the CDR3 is TGTGCCAGCAGCCTAAATCAGCCCCAGCATTTT. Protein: CASSLNQPQHF.